This TCR beta chain was sequenced in a study of T cell repertoires in cytomegalovirus infection. Study-level information: Both recently identified HLA-C-restricted and well-studied HLA-B-restricted CMV epitopes were used in the study. CMV infection plus the matching HLA type was flagged by public TCR beta signatures. Points from the study as a whole: There were HLA-C-restricted CMV-specific TCR beta clonotypes dominating the ex vivo response. Carriers of CMV plus the relevant HLA were identified by cumulative public TCR beta family frequency.

A remark on this clonotype: Its cognate antigen is unknown.

V lost 2 bases to trimming and J lost 2 bases, with 14 bases between them. The CDR3 extends over 16 amino acids. Germline loops: CDR1 SGHTA, CDR2 FQGNSA. Each CDR3 protein gets one entry after TCRdb re-called the reads with MiXCR. The sample consists of approximately 600,000 distinct CDR3 sequences, almost 40% of them appearing once. This receptor was identified in a human donor in good health (CMV status not recorded). Some clones in this sample may be carry-over from other donors' samples. Sequenced material: cultured PBMCs, taken from culture after CMV antigen stimulation. This rearrangement joins TRBV7-2 to TRBJ2-3; D not resolved. Here the CDR3 DNA reads TGTGCCAGCAGCTTAAGCCCCCGAAGTGCCACAGATACGCAGTATTTT. Translating gives CASSLSPRSATDTQYF.